This T cell receptor beta chain was sequenced for a study of long-term antiretroviral therapy in people with HIV. The germline gives CDR1 SGDLS, CDR2 YYNGEE. The CDR3 is 14 residues long. Trimming pared 0 bases from V and 10 bases from J, leaving 14 bases between. Treatment for every participant with HIV took place in the United States. They ran version v3.0 of the immunoSEQ assay at survey level. The target of sequencing was 40,000-50,000 T-cell genomes per sample. Clones were read by immunoSEQ multiplex PCR, and TCRdb kept only the in-frame ones, dropping some. The sample lists more than 20,000 clones, around 81% occurring once. As concerns this clone: Its antigen is undetermined.

Study conclusions and caveats: Dominating the repertoire at all time points were the clones that expanded before ART.

This sequence originates from a man younger than 30 with HIV. The V gene is TRBV9, the J gene TRBJ2-1; perhaps TRBD1 as D (5 bases). The sequencing used unsorted PBMCs, collected around 4 years after starting antiretroviral therapy. The CDR3 spells CASSVEGPAREQFF. CDR3 nucleotides: TGTGCCAGCAGCGTAGAGGGGCCCGCCCGGGAGCAGTTCTTC.